Each of the 2 T cell receptor beta chains below was sequenced from the same sample in a study of T cell responses to AZD1222 COVID-19 vaccine. Method: immunoSEQ multiplex PCR; TCRdb's copy keeps in-frame clones and lacks some. The sample records approximately 30,000 clones, 70% to 80% being singletons. Sequencing was performed on peripheral blood, taken 28 days after the second AZD1222 dose. All receptors derive from an adult who received the AZD1222 COVID-19 vaccine.

The chain is built from TRBV7-2 and TRBJ1-2, with D uncertain. V was trimmed by 4 bases and J by 8 bases, leaving 23 bases between them. The CDR3 has 16 amino acids. Per the germline V gene, CDR1 is SGHTA and CDR2 is FQGNSA. CDR3 loop: CASSSEGSKIFGGYTF. CDR3 nucleotides: TGTGCCAGCAGCTCGGAGGGTTCTAAGATCTTTGGCGGCTACACCTTC.

This clone showed up just once. V is TRBV24-1 and J is TRBJ1-2, with a possible D match to TRBD1 (5 bases). V was cut by 1 base and J by 8 bases, with 13 bases left in between. Germline V CDR1 and CDR2: KGHDR, SFDVKD. This CDR3 contains 14 residues. CDR3 sequence: CATSDFLGDGGYTF. The CDR3 DNA reads TGTGCCACCAGTGATTTTCTGGGGGACGGAGGCTACACCTTC.